This TCR beta chain emerged from a study of cytomegalovirus exposure and HLA in healthy donors (dated by TCRdb to between 2016 and 2019). Looking at the study overall: An earlier analysis of approximately 640 of the donors reported about 250 Gb of sequence data and 117 million unique TCR beta sequences from 150 million to 200 million T cells. The aim of the study was to test whether cataloging public T cell receptors could identify signatures of past pathogen exposure. The T cell repertoires of 666 subjects were profiled by immunosequencing and related to cytomegalovirus serostatus. In the later analysis, no new phenotypic data were used to find candidate immune exposures; instead, reliance was placed on TCR beta sequences and their occurrence across donors. The number of typed donors differed by locus: roughly 629-640 for A, B, C, DRB1 and DQB1; approximately 520 for DQA1; approximately 610 for DPA1; and around 470 for DPB1. To predict cytomegalovirus infection status, the study combined high-throughput TCR immunosequencing, statistical association of individual TCRs with disease status, and machine learning. An early release covering roughly 600 HLA-typed donors comprised approximately 290 gigabases of sequencing data and roughly 86 million unique TCR sequences. About 5 DR-DQ haplotypes were handled as single units for association and clustering, since linkage in the cohort was strong. In a later genetic analysis, genome-wide SNP genotypes for about three fifths of the roughly 670 donors were used, and that subset was treated as a discovery cohort. A separate validation cohort of about 110 different subjects was used in addition to the roughly 670-subject first cohort. HLA typing covered class I and class II loci at four-digit resolution. Donor age, sex, ethnicity and CMV serostatus were collected together with the repertoire data. To decide whether each TCR beta V gene segment behaved as functional or pseudogenic, an earlier analysis of approximately 620 of the donors relied on high-throughput TCR beta sequencing. On average, roughly 240,000 unique TCR beta nucleotide sequences were sequenced per donor among 350 to 400 genotyped donors of the cohort, with 15% to 20% of those sequences being non-productive. Of the roughly 400 genotyped donors, approximately 83% fell in the genetic ancestry cluster associated with self-reported Caucasian donors. In a later analysis, previously published TCR beta repertoires from 550 to 750 donors were re-analyzed and high-resolution HLA genotyping was added so that TCR occurrence patterns could be studied. Every discovery cohort repertoire had been produced on one sequencing platform.

Receptor amplification or capture employed the immunoSEQ multiplex PCR assay. For the multiplex PCR, a mixture combining 60 forward primers for TCR Vbeta segments and 13 reverse primers for TCR Jbeta segments was used. The CDR3 region of rearranged TCR beta genes was amplified from genomic DNA by a multiplex PCR assay. On the Illumina HiSeq System, the amplified TCR beta libraries were sequenced as 87-base-pair reads. Concerning the study's data processing: A later analysis counted approximately 76 million unique TCR beta chains across the 666 repertoires, and roughly 11 million of these chains were shared by at least two donors. To remove PCR and sequencing errors, raw reads were error-corrected and collapsed into unique sequences using a nearest-neighbor algorithm that merged closely related sequences. V, D and J gene segments were assigned by aligning CDR3 sequences to IMGT reference sequences. For a sequence to be retained, a match of at least six nucleotides to both a V gene segment and a J gene segment was required. Rearrangements were classified as productive when the CDR3 lacked stop codons and remained in frame with V and J, and all other rearrangements were classified as non-productive. CDR3 was defined by IMGT convention, running from the second conserved V-encoded cysteine to the conserved J-encoded phenylalanine. The earlier analysis of a few hundred of the donors excluded sequences that lacked an unambiguous match to a single V gene segment. An earlier analysis of 587 of the donors called V segments functional above 56.7% productive rearrangements and segregating when the between-donor standard deviation exceeded 5%. A statistical classification framework was built to diagnose cytomegalovirus status from the catalog of TCR beta chain sequences. In a later analysis, TCR nucleotide sequences were compared against IMGT/GENE-DB human TR gene sequences so that V and J genes could be assigned. In a later analysis, CDR3 sequences and most-parsimonious VDJ recombination scenarios were assigned using the TCRdist pipeline. In a later analysis, every TCR beta chain was defined by the combination of its CDR3 amino acid sequence and its V-gene family, and reads without a unique V-gene family were dropped. In a later analysis, nearly 600 highly shared, low-generation-probability nucleotide sequences were removed to address suspected cross-contamination and a sequencing artifact. A later analysis calculated a clonal expansion index for each public chain from normalized within-repertoire ranks of inferred template counts. A later analysis computed generation probabilities with a VDJ recombination model fitted to out-of-frame rearrangements, and checked the results against IGoR. In a later analysis, TCR-TCR, TCR-HLA and TCR-CMV co-occurrence was scored with hypergeometric tests, and a repertoire-size bias correction was applied to TCR pairs. In a later analysis, false discovery rates were estimated by permuting HLA or CMV assignments 20 times. In a later analysis, co-occurring TCRs were grouped using DBSCAN, with TCRdist sequence similarity added in when clustering inside HLA-allele-positive subsets. Repertoires with fewer than 30,000 or more than 120,000 public chains were left out of co-occurrence clustering, as were about five repertoires with anomalous nucleotide sharing. Here the immuneACCESS table is served through TCRdb, limited to in-frame sequences with V and J called. Missing clones are a known gap in these copies; in checked studies unresolved V genes cover under half, and the rest lacks a known reason. The V and J calls and clone size come from that table; D and trimming were worked out from the DNA. Across this sample there are roughly 34,000 clones, with 84% seen only once. The top ten constitute around 3.6% of the sample.

CDR1 and CDR2 are drawn from the germline V gene: LGHNA, YNFKEQ. The CDR3, from cysteine to phenylalanine, totals 15 residues. Here the CDR3 DNA is all that survives: 45 bases in frame from base 1. V trim: 1 base; J trim: 11 bases; unmatched bases: 7. In regard to this clone: The clone's antigen remains unknown. No much larger clonotype is one base removed from it; base qualities were not supplied.

Results the study describes overall, beyond this receptor: In a later genetic analysis, fewer N-insertions in productive TCRs were reported among donors in an Asian-associated ancestry cluster than the roughly 700-donor mean. A few of the identified cytomegalovirus-associated TCR beta chains were confirmed in vitro to be specific for cytomegalovirus antigens. Sequencing depth was assumed to be roughly uniform across donors in the presence/absence analyses, though that assumption may not hold. Most TCR sequences were seen in very few donors, while some public TCRs were found in many individuals. In a later genetic analysis, a missense DCLRE1C variant was associated with V-gene and J-gene trimming of TCR beta chains, and the association was replicated in an independent cohort. The authors suggested that the approach could potentially be generalized to other disease states and immunological phenotypes. A later analysis found that TCR association rates varied across HLA loci, with DRB1 alleles showing the most associated TCRs and HLA-C alleles the fewest. A later analysis reported that several top co-occurrence clusters appeared linked to parvovirus B19, influenza, CMV and Epstein-Barr virus. The sequencing pipeline was judged likely to have produced a cluster of highly shared sequence variants as a technical artifact. According to a later analysis, most CMV-associated TCR beta chains appeared to be HLA-restricted, and the HLA associations seemed to be driven largely by CMV exposure. CMV serostatus was the only immune exposure information available for the cohort. An earlier analysis of approximately 540 of the donors showed that most TCR beta V segments appeared in productive rearrangements either about 90% or about 30% of the time, which broadly matched IMGT annotations. A further reported finding was that TCR beta sequences accurately predicted the HLA-A and HLA-B alleles for most subjects in the first cohort. This cohort had only TCR beta chains sequenced, and the lack of alpha or paired-chain data limited which features could be detected. In both the original and validation cohorts, the classifier was reported to diagnose cytomegalovirus status with high specificity and sensitivity. Some IMGT-functional V segments, including TRBV6-2 and TRBV6-3, could not be told apart with the 87-base-pair reads, so those segments were excluded. Specific HLA alleles were associated with around 18,000 TCR beta sequences at a false discovery rate of 0.05 in a later analysis. The earlier analysis of some 540 of the donors excluded about 16 rarely observed V segments, including chromosome 9 orphons, because counts were too low. A total of about 180 TCR beta chains were listed by the study as associated with cytomegalovirus. In a later analysis, HLA-associated TCR beta chains were found to be more clonally expanded and to have lower generation probabilities than equally common non-associated chains. Linkage disequilibrium might explain the correlated functional status among segregating V segments, but an unknown experimental factor could not be excluded. When HLA alleles, especially DR and DQ, strongly co-occurred, attributing TCR associations to individual alleles was difficult. Because some donors lacked HLA typing at each locus, the association tests relied only on the typed subset.

The cohort comprised 710 or so healthy bone marrow donors. Cohort members were all nominally healthy when sampled, although unrecorded immune exposures were likely present. The donor tested CMV seronegative and was one of the 352 seronegative cohort members. A peripheral blood sample was provided by each donor, and peripheral blood mononuclear cells were used for TCR beta sequencing. Genomic DNA extraction from the blood cell samples was performed with the Qiagen DNeasy Blood Extraction Kit. The sequenced material came from PBMCs. The sequence is built from TRBV4-2 and TRBJ1-6, with 8 bases matching TRBD1. This clonotype was sampled from a woman under 30 in good health and CMV-seronegative. CDR3 sequence: CASSQAGGESAPLHF. The bases are TGTGCCAGCAGCCAAGCAGGGGGCGAATCGGCACCCCTCCACTTT.